Listed here are 27 T cell receptor beta chains from one sample, sequenced in a study of T cell clonality in common variable immunodeficiency. Method: immunoSEQ multiplex PCR; TCRdb's copy keeps in-frame clones and lacks some. The sample presents around 40,000 clones, none singletons. Sequencing used peripheral blood mononuclear cells. These TCRs come from a person aged 18 to 70 in good health.

This clone was observed many times. The CDR3 goes on 3 residues after the read ends, and that part is filled in from the germline J gene. This chain connects TRBV7-9 to TRBJ1-1; 7 positions match TRBD1. The V segment lost 5 bases and the J segment 2 bases; nucleotides outside the gene matches: 8. This CDR3 region has 15 residues. The germline V gene has CDR1 SEHNR and CDR2 FQNEAQ (reference sequence). The CDR3 protein is CASSITGQINTEAFF. CDR3 DNA (partial): TGTGCCAGCAGCATAACGGGACAGATTAACACTGAA.

This clone was recorded at least ten times. The DNA ends 3 residues before the CDR3 does, and the rest of the CDR3 is filled in from the germline J gene. The V call is TRBV14, the J call TRBJ1-1, with D perhaps TRBD1 (5 bases). This CDR3 contains 15 residues. Deletions cut 0 bases from V and 0 bases from J, with 8 bases between. The V gene's germline CDR1 is SGHDN and CDR2 FVKESK. CDR3 bases read: TGTGCCAGCAGCCAAGATCCGACAGTGAACACTGAA. It translates to CASSQDPTVNTE. The CDR3 as a whole reads CASSQDPTVNTEAFF.

This clone was observed at least ten times. The CDR3 bases that were read are TGTGCCATCAGTGAGTATGGCAGCGGGAACACTGAA. As protein: CAISEYGSGNTE. The entire CDR3 sequence reads CAISEYGSGNTEAFF. The V call is TRBV10-3, the J call TRBJ1-1; D gene ambiguous. The read ends 3 residues early relative to the CDR3; the germline J gene fills the gap. CDR1 is ENHRY and CDR2 is SYGVKD in the germline V gene. The CDR3 has 15 amino acids. With 1 base removed from V and 1 base from J, the gap between germline ends came to 10 bases.

In its sample, this clone was seen many times. The missing CDR3 end, 3 residues past where the read stops, is filled in from the germline J gene. V is TRBV7-2 and J is TRBJ1-2; perhaps TRBD1 as D (5 bases). Germline assignment: CDR1 SGHTA and CDR2 FQGNSA. The CDR3 totals 15 residues. The sequenced part of the CDR3 DNA is TGTGCCAGCAGCCAGCGGGGGGGGAGATTCCAGGGC. This translates into CASSQRGGRFQG. The whole CDR3 protein reads CASSQRGGRFQGYTF.

This clone was seen repeatedly, ten times or more. The read ends 3 residues shy of where the CDR3 ends; the end is completed using the germline J gene. This chain uses TRBV20-1 with TRBJ2-5, with D perhaps matching TRBD2 (6 bases). The germline V gene encodes CDR1 DFQATT and CDR2 SNEGSKA (reference sequence). The CDR3 length is 13 residues. The germline V and J ends were trimmed by 3 bases and 5 bases, with 13 bases remaining between them. CDR3 protein: CSASRGILETQYF. The part of the CDR3 DNA that was read is TGCAGTGCTAGCCGCGGGATCCTGGAGACC.

This clone is medium-sized by share. The read halts 3 residues ahead of the CDR3 end, with the missing end drawn from the germline J gene. This chain links TRBV20-1 with TRBJ2-7; 14 bases line up with TRBD2. Unmatched junction bases numbered 18, after V lost 6 bases and J lost 5 bases. Germline assignment: CDR1 DFQATT and CDR2 SNEGSKA (reference sequence). The CDR3 is made up of 18 amino acids. The CDR3 loop reads CSAKFGTSGRGTIHEQYF. The part of the CDR3 DNA that was read is TGCAGTGCAAAATTCGGGACTAGCGGGAGAGGAACTATCCACGAG.

This clone was seen ten or more times. Coverage ceases 3 residues before the CDR3 finishes, and the germline J gene fills in the end. The V and J genes are TRBV5-4 and TRBJ2-3; D call uncertain. V was shortened by 2 bases and J by 4 bases, with 17 bases between the two germline ends. The CDR3 loop spans 16 amino acids. Germline assignment: CDR1 SGHNT and CDR2 YYREEE (reference sequence). Partial CDR3 DNA: TGTGCCAGCAGCTTAAGCCCAGCGAATATCCCAGATACG. Its protein product is CASSLSPANIPDT. The whole CDR3 is CASSLSPANIPDTQYF.

The sample holds many counts of this clone. The read terminates 3 residues before the CDR3 end, so the remaining end is supplied by the germline J gene. The chain couples TRBV29-1 to TRBJ1-2; TRBD1 matches 7 bases. The V and J ends lost 6 bases and 4 bases, in that order; junction bases with no gene match: 8. Germline-derived CDR1 and CDR2 are SQVTM and ANQGSEA. The CDR3 runs to 13 residues. The CDR3 DNA, read in part, is TGCAGCGTCGGACAGGAAGTTTCCTATGGC. It translates to CSVGQEVSYG. The complete CDR3 reads CSVGQEVSYGYTF.

In this sample, this clone turned up many times. This chain's CDR3 is CAWSVAGASGYTF. Incomplete CDR3 DNA: TGTGCCTGGAGTGTCGCAGGGGCCTCTGGC. This chain joins TRBV30 and TRBJ1-2; tentatively, D is TRBD1 (6 bases). The read gets to within 3 residues of the CDR3 end, and the germline J gene fills in the rest. The CDR3 is made up of 13 amino acids. Germline-derived CDR1 and CDR2 are GTSNPN and SVGIG (reference sequence). Trimming removed 0 bases at V and 7 bases at J, with 12 bases between.

This clone was counted ten times or more. The DNA read from the CDR3 is TGTGCCAGTAGTATAAACACGGCTTCGCGGAACTATGGC. Protein sequence: CASSINTASRNYG. The full CDR3 is CASSINTASRNYGYTF. The rearrangement links TRBV19 to TRBJ1-2; no definite D call. The read is 3 residues too short to cover the CDR3 end, so that end is filled in from the germline J gene. Trimming cost V 2 bases and J 2 bases, with 15 bases left between them. Per germline, CDR1 LNHDA and CDR2 SQIVND (reference sequence). This CDR3 has 16 amino acids.

In this sample, this clone turned up many times. The observed sequence ends 3 residues before the CDR3 terminus, with the missing tail filled in from the germline J gene. The rearrangement joins TRBV7-3 to TRBJ2-1, with a weak D call TRBD2 (5 bases). V shed 5 bases and J shed 3 bases, with 8 bases lying between them. The CDR3 runs to 13 residues. CDR1 and CDR2 from the germline V gene are SGHTA and FQGTGA. CDR3 region: CASSPGSYNEQFF. CDR3 DNA (partial): TGTGCCAGCAGCCCGGGGAGCTACAATGAG.

This clone was detected a few times. The CDR3 goes on 3 residues after the read ends, and that part is filled in from the germline J gene. V gene TRBV2 combines with J gene TRBJ1-2; 9 bases line up with TRBD1. This CDR3 comprises 14 residues. V was clipped by 5 bases and J by 6 bases; unmatched bases: 7. From germline, CDR1 is SNHLY and CDR2 FYNNEI. The covered CDR3 bases are TGTGCCAGCAGTCCCACAGGGGGCACGGATGGC. This translates into CASSPTGGTDG. In full, the CDR3 reads CASSPTGGTDGYTF.

Only a few counts were recorded for this clone. The read is 3 residues too short to cover the CDR3 end, so that end is filled in from the germline J gene. The gene calls are TRBV11-2 and TRBJ1-2; D is unresolved. The CDR3 runs to 13 residues. Germline V CDR1 and CDR2: SGHAT, FQNNGV. CDR3 amino acids: CASSLETILDYTF. The CDR3 DNA, read in part, is TGTGCCAGCAGCTTAGAGACTATCCTTGAC.

In its sample, this clone was seen many times. The CDR3 extends 3 residues past the end of the read, so its final part is completed from the germline J gene. The genes are TRBV7-2 and TRBJ2-5; 8 nucleotides align to TRBD1. The CDR3 has 15 amino acids. Germline assignment: CDR1 SGHTA and CDR2 FQGNSA. Trimming at V came to 4 bases and at J to 0 bases, leaving 4 bases not matched to a gene. The CDR3 reads CASSSRQGYQETQYF. The part of the CDR3 DNA that was read is TGTGCCAGCAGCTCGAGACAGGGGTACCAAGAGACC.

To note about this clone: The CDR3 end lies 3 residues beyond the end of the read and is filled in from the germline J gene. The rearrangement links TRBV30 to TRBJ1-2; D is unclear. The length of the CDR3 is 12 residues. Germline lookup yields CDR1 GTSNPN and CDR2 SVGIG (reference sequence). The CDR3 spells CAWRTASYDYTF. Incomplete CDR3 DNA: TGTGCCTGGAGAACAGCATCATACGAC.

This clone was counted many times. The CDR3 reads CASSPGPSTDTQYF. Partial CDR3 DNA: TGTGCCAGCTCACCTGGGCCTAGCACAGATACG. The gene calls are TRBV18 and TRBJ2-3, with unresolved D. The read falls 3 residues short of the CDR3 end, and the missing part is taken from the germline J gene. The CDR3 sequence is 14 residues long. Germline CDR1 KGHSH, CDR2 LQKENI. V dropped 3 bases and J dropped 0 bases, with 7 bases sitting between them.

There are many counts of this clone. The CDR3 end lies 3 residues beyond the end of the read and is filled in from the germline J gene. The chain uses TRBV29-1 and TRBJ1-1, with 7 bases fitting TRBD1. Per germline, CDR1 SQVTM and CDR2 ANQGSEA. The CDR3 runs to 13 residues. With V trimmed by 0 bases and J by 4 bases, 2 bases remained unmatched. CDR3 region: CSVEENRGTEAFF. The sequenced part of the CDR3 DNA is TGCAGCGTTGAAGAGAACAGGGGCACTGAA.

This clone was detected many times. The read gets to within 3 residues of the CDR3 end, and the germline J gene fills in the rest. The genes are TRBV7-2 and TRBJ2-2; D not resolved. The CDR3 spans 15 residues. The V end lost 1 base, the J end lost 2 bases, and 8 bases lay between the germline ends. Germline V gene lookup returns CDR1 SGHTA and CDR2 FQGNSA. The CDR3 sequence is CASSLVRPNTGELFF. Partial CDR3 DNA: TGTGCCAGCAGCTTAGTAAGGCCCAACACCGGGGAG.

This clone was observed at least ten times. The CDR3 is cut off 3 residues early in the read; its end comes from the germline J gene. The chain employs TRBV7-9 and TRBJ2-1; a possible D gene is TRBD1 (5 bases). Trimming cost V 5 bases and J 5 bases, with 16 bases left between them. The germline V gene has CDR1 SEHNR and CDR2 FQNEAQ (reference sequence). The CDR3 runs 15 residues. The CDR3 DNA, read in part, is TGTGCCAGCAGCCTTCGGACGACAGCTAACAATGAG. This translates into CASSLRTTANNE. The complete CDR3 sequence is CASSLRTTANNEQFF.

This clone was detected many times. The missing CDR3 end, 3 residues past where the read stops, is filled in from the germline J gene. The chain joins TRBV18 to TRBJ1-1; 8 positions match TRBD1. The germline V gene has CDR1 KGHSH and CDR2 LQKENI. This CDR3 has 15 residues. Partial CDR3 DNA: TGTGCCAGCTCGCGCTCACCAGGGGGCCGCTTAAAG. Amino acid sequence: CASSRSPGGRLK. The entire CDR3 reads CASSRSPGGRLKAFF. The complete variable domain, with remaining parts taken from reference TRBV18 and TRBJ1-1, reads NAGVMQNPRHLVRRRGQEARLRCSPMKGHSHVYWYRQLPEEGLKFMVYLQKENIIDESGMPKERFSAEFPKEGPSILRIQQVVRGDSAAYFCASSRSPGGRLKAFFGQGTRLTVV.

At least ten counts were recorded for this clone. The read halts 3 residues ahead of the CDR3 end, with the missing end drawn from the germline J gene. The chain carries TRBV5-1 and TRBJ2-7; TRBD2 aligns across 7 bases. V lost 4 bases to trimming and J lost 3 bases; unmatched junction nucleotides: 13. The CDR3 is 16 amino acids. Per germline, CDR1 SGHRS and CDR2 YFSETQ. The sequenced CDR3 bases are TGCGCCAGCAGCGCCGCCCTGGCGGGGGATTACTACGAG. Amino acids: CASSAALAGDYYE. The entire CDR3 sequence reads CASSAALAGDYYEQYF.

This clone has at least ten counts. With the read ending 3 residues before the CDR3 end, the germline J gene is used to fill in that end. The chain employs TRBV20-1 and TRBJ1-1; 10 positions match TRBD1. In germline, CDR1 is DFQATT, CDR2 SNEGSKA (reference sequence). The CDR3 is 13 amino acids. The sequenced CDR3 bases are TGCAGTGCCAGTCCGGGACGGACAGGGGGA. It yields the protein CSASPGRTGG. The entire CDR3 protein is CSASPGRTGGAFF.

This clone was seen a handful of times. CDR3 residues: CASSFGQQETQYF. CDR3 DNA, as far as it was read: TGCGCCAGCAGCTTCGGACAGCAAGAGACG. This chain links TRBV5-1 with TRBJ2-3, with D perhaps matching TRBD1 (6 bases). The observed sequence ends 3 residues before the CDR3 terminus, with the missing tail filled in from the germline J gene. Germline CDR1 and CDR2: SGHRS and YFSETQ. CDR3 size: 13 residues.

This clone was detected a few times. The chain's CDR3 is CAWSSLGTDNSPLFF. CDR3 bases read: TGTGCCTGGAGTAGCCTAGGGACAGATAATTCACCA. V gene TRBV30 combines with J gene TRBJ1-4; 7 bases agree with TRBD1. The observed sequence ends 3 residues before the CDR3 terminus, with the missing tail filled in from the germline J gene. This CDR3 contains 15 residues. Germline-derived CDR1 and CDR2 are GTSNPN and SVGIG (reference sequence).

This clone was observed at least ten times. The observed sequence ends 3 residues before the CDR3 terminus, with the missing tail filled in from the germline J gene. The V gene is TRBV19, the J gene TRBJ2-7; 11 bases line up with TRBD2. CDR3 length equals 17 residues. The V gene end was trimmed by 5 bases and the J gene end by 6 bases; junction bases not matched to a gene: 15. Germline CDR1 reads LNHDA; CDR2 reads SQIVND (reference sequence). Partial CDR3 DNA: TGTGCCAGTAGTGCCGCCCACATACTAGCGGGAGTCGGCGAG. Residues: CASSAAHILAGVGE. The entire CDR3 reads CASSAAHILAGVGEQYF.

This clone was seen repeatedly, ten times or more. The CDR3 extends 3 residues past the end of the read, so its final part is completed from the germline J gene. This chain joins TRBV29-1 and TRBJ2-7, with 7 bases aligning to TRBD2. The CDR3 has 15 amino acids. Germline CDR1 reads SQVTM; CDR2 reads ANQGSEA. The V segment lost 4 bases and the J segment 2 bases; nucleotides outside the gene matches: 11. The sequenced part of the CDR3 DNA is TGCAGCGTTGGATCTCCAGGTCGGGGGGCCTACGAG. It yields the protein CSVGSPGRGAYE. The full CDR3 sequence reads CSVGSPGRGAYEQYF.

This clone was observed many times. The read terminates 3 residues ahead of where the CDR3 ends, so the germline J gene completes it. This chain links TRBV4-1 with TRBJ2-2; no clear D gene. V lost 0 bases and J 4 bases, leaving 12 bases between the germline ends. CDR1 MGHRA and CDR2 YSYEKL come from the germline V gene. The CDR3 spans 16 residues. CDR3 bases read: TGCGCCAGCAGCCAAGAAAAGGTGACGGGCACCGGGGAG. It yields the protein CASSQEKVTGTGE. The entire CDR3 protein is CASSQEKVTGTGELFF.